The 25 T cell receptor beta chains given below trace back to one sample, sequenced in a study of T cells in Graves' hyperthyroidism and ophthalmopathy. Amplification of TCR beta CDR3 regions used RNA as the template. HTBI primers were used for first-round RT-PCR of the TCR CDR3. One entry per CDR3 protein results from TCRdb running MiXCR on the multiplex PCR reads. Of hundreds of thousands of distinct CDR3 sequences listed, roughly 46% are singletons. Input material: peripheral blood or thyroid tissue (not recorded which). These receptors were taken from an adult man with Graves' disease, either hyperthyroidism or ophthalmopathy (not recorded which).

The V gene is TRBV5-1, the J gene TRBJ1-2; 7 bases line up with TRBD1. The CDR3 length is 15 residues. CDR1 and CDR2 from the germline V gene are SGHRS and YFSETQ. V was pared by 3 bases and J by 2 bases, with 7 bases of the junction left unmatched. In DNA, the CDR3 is TGCGCCAGCAGCTCCTCAGGGGGATCCAACTATGGCTACACCTTC. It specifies CASSSSGGSNYGYTF.

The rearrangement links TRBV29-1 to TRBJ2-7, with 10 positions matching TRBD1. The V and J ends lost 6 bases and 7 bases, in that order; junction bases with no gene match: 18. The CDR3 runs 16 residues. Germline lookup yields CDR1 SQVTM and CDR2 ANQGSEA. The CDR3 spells CSVLSQTGTGVGEQYF. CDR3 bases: TGCAGCGTCCTCAGTCAGACCGGGACAGGGGTCGGTGAGCAGTACTTC.

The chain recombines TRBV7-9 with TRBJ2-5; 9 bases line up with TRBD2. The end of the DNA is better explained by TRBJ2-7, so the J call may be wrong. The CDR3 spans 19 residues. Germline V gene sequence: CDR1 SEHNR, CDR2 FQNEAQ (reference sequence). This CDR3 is CASSQSLLAGRQSSYEQYF. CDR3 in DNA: TGTGCCAGCAGCCAAAGCCTGCTAGCGGGAAGACAGAGCTCCTACGAGCAGTACTTC.

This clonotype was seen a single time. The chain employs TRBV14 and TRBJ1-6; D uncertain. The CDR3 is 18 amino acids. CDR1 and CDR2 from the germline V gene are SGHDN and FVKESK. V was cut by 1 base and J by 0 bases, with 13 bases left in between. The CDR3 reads CASSQGTWPDSYNSPLHF. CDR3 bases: TGTGCCAGCAGCCAAGGAACGTGGCCCGACTCCTATAATTCACCCCTCCACTTT.

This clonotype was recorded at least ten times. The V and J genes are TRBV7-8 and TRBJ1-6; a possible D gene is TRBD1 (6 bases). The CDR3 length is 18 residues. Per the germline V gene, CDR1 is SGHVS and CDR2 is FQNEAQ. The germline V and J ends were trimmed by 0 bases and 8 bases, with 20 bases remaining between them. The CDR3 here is CASSLAVFGTRSDSPLHF. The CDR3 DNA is TGTGCCAGCAGCTTAGCAGTATTTGGGACAAGGTCGGATTCACCCCTCCACTTT.

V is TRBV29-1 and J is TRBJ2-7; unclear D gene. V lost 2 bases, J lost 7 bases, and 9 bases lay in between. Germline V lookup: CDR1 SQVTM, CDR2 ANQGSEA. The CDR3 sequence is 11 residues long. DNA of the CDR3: TGCAGCGTTGAATCCGGGTTGGAGCAGTACTTC. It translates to CSVESGLEQYF.

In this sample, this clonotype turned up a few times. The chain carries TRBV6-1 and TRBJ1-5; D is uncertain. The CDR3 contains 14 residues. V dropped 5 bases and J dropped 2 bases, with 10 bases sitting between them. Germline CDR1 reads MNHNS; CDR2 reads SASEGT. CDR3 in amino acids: CASSYWAGNQPQHF. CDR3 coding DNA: TGTGCCAGCAGTTACTGGGCGGGCAATCAGCCCCAGCATTTT.

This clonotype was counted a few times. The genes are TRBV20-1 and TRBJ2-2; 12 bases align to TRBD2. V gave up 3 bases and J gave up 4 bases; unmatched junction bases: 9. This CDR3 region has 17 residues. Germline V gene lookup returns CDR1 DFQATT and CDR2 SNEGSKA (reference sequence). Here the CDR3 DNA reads TGCAGTGCTAGTGACACCAGGACTAGCGGGATCACCGGGGAGCTGTTTTTT. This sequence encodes CSASDTRTSGITGELFF.

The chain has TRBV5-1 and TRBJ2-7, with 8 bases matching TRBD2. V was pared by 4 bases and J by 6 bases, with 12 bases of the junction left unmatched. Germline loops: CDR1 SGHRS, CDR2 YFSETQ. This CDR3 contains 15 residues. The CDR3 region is CASSASGTRSVEQYF. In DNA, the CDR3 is TGCGCCAGCAGCGCGTCCGGGACTAGGTCGGTCGAGCAGTACTTC. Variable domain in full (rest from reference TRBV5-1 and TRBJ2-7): KAGVTQTPRYLIKTRGQQVTLSCSPISGHRSVSWYQQTPGQGLQFLFEYFSETQRNKGNFPGRFSGRQFSNSRSEMNVSTLELGDSALYLCASSASGTRSVEQYFGPGTRLTVT.

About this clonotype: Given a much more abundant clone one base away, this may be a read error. The CDR3 loop reads CSVRGRLQETQYF. The CDR3 DNA reads as TGCAGCGTTCGTGGACGGCTTCAAGAGACCCAGTACTTC. This chain joins TRBV29-1 and TRBJ2-5; D remains unclear. The germline V and J ends were trimmed by 5 bases and 2 bases, with 12 bases remaining between them. This CDR3 comprises 13 residues. Germline assignment: CDR1 SQVTM and CDR2 ANQGSEA.

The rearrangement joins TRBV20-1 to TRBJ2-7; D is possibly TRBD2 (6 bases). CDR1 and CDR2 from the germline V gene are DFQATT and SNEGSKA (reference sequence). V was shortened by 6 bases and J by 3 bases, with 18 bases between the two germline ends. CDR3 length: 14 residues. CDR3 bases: TGCAGTGCCACCGAGCGGGTCATGATCTACGAGCAGTACTTC. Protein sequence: CSATERVMIYEQYF.

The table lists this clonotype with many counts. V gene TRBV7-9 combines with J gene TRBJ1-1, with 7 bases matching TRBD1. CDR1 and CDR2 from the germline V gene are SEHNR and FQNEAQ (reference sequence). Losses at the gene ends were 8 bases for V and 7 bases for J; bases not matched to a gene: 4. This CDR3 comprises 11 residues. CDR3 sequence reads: CASGRDSEAFF. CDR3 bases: TGTGCCAGCGGCCGGGACAGTGAAGCTTTCTTT. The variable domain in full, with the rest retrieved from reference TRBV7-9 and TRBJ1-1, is DTGVSQNPRHKITKRGQNVTFRCDPISEHNRLYWYRQTLGQGPEFLTYFQNEAQLEKSRLLSDRFSAERPKGSFSTLEIQRTEQGDSAMYLCASGRDSEAFFGQGTRLTVV.

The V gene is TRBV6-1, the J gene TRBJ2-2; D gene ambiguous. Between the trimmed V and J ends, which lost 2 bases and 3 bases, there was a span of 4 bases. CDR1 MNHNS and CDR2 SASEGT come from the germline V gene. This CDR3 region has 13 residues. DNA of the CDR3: TGTGCCAGCAGTGAACTGTACACCGGGGAGCTGTTTTTT. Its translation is CASSELYTGELFF.

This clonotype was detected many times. The CDR3 region is CATMDSSEAGYTF. The CDR3 DNA reads TGTGCCACCATGGACAGCTCCGAGGCGGGCTACACCTTC. The V gene is TRBV24-1, the J gene TRBJ1-2; D perhaps matches TRBD1 (6 bases). Germline CDR1 and CDR2: KGHDR and SFDVKD. This CDR3 is built from 13 residues. Between the trimmed V and J ends, which lost 8 bases and 8 bases, there was a span of 17 bases.

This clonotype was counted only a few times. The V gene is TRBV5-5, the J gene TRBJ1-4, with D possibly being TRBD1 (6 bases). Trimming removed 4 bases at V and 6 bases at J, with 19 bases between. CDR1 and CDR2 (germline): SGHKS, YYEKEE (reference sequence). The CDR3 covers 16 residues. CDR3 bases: TGTGCCAGCAGCAAAGGCCCCAGGGGCACGGATGAAAAACTGTTTTTT. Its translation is CASSKGPRGTDEKLFF.

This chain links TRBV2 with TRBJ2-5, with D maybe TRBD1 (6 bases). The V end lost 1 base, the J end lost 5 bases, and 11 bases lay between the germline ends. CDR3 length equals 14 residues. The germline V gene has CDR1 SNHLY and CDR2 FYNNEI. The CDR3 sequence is CASSEEGERETQYF. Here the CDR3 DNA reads TGTGCCAGCAGTGAAGAGGGGGAGCGGGAGACCCAGTACTTC. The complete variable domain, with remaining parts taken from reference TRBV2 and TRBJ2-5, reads EPEVTQTPSHQVTQMGQEVILRCVPISNHLYFYWYRQILGQKVEFLVSFYNNEISEKSEIFDDQFSVERPDGSNFTLKIRSTKLEDSAMYFCASSEEGERETQYFGPGTRLLVL.

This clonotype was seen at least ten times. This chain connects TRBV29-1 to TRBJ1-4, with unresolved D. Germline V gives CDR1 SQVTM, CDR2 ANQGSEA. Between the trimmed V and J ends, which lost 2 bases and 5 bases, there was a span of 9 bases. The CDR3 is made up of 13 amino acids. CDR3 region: CSVETQSNEKLFF. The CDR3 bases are TGCAGCGTTGAAACCCAGTCAAATGAAAAACTGTTTTTT.

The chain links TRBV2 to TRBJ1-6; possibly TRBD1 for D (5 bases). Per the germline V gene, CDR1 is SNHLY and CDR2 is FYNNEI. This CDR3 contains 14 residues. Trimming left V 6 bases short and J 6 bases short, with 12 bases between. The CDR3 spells CASRGLRVNSPLHF. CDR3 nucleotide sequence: TGTGCCAGCAGGGGACTAAGAGTTAATTCACCCCTCCACTTT.

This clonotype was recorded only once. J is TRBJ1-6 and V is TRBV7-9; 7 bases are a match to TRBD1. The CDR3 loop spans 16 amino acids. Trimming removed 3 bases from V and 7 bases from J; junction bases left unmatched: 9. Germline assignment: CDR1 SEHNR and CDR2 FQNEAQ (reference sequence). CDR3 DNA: TGTGCCAGCAGCTTTGAGAAGGGGGCGGACAATTCACCCCTCCACTTT. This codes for CASSFEKGADNSPLHF.

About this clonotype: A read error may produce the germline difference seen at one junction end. CDR3 loop: CASRERYRSPNYGYTF. CDR3 nucleotides: TGTGCCAGCAGAGAACGTTACAGGAGCCCTAACTATGGCTACACCTTC. The gene calls are TRBV10-2 and TRBJ1-2, with a weak D call TRBD1 (5 bases). The CDR3 sequence is 16 residues long. Germline V gene data show CDR1 as WSHSY and CDR2 as SAAADI.

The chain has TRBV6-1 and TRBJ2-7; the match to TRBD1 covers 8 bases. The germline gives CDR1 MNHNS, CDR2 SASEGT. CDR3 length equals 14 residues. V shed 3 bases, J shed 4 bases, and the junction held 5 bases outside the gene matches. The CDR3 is CASSEQGAFYEQYF. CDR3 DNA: TGTGCCAGCAGTGAGCAGGGGGCGTTTTACGAGCAGTACTTC.

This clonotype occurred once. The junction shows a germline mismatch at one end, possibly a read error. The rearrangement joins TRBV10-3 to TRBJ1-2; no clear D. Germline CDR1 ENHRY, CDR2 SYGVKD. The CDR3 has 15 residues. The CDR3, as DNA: TGTGCCAGCAGTTACGATCGTGAAACTAACTATGGCTACACCTTC. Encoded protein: CASSYDRETNYGYTF.

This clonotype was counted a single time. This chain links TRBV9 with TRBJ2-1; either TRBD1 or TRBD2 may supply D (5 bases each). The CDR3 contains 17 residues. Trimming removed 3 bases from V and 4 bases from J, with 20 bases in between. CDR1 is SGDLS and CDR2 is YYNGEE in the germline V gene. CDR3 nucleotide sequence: TGTGCCAGCAGCGGTGAAAGCGGACCTGAGGGGTACAATGAGCAGTTCTTC. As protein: CASSGESGPEGYNEQFF.

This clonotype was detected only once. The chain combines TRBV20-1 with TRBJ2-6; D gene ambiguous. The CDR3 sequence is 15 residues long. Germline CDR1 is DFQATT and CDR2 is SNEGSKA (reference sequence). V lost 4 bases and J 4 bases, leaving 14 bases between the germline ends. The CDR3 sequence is CSATADLTGANVLTF. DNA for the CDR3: TGCAGTGCTACTGCGGACCTGACCGGGGCCAACGTCCTGACTTTC.

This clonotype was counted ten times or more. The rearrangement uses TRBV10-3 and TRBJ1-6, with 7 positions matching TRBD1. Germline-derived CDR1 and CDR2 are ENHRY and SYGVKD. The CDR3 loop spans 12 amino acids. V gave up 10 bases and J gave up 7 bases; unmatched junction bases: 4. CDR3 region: CATRDSNSPLHF. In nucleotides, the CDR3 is TGTGCCACGCGGGACAGCAATTCACCCCTCCACTTT.